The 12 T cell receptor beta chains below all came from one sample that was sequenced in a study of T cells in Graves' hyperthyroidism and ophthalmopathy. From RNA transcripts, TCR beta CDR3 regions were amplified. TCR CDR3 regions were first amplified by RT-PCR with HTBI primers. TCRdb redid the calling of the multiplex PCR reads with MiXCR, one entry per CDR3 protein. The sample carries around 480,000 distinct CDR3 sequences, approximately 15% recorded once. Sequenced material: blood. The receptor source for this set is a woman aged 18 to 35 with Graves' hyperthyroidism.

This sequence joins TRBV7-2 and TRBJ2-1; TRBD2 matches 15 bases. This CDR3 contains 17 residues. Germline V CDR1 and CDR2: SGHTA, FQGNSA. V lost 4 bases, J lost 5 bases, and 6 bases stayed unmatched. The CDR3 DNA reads TGTGCCAGCAGCTACGGACTAGCGGGAGGGAAAGACAATGAGCAGTTCTTC. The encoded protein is CASSYGLAGGKDNEQFF.

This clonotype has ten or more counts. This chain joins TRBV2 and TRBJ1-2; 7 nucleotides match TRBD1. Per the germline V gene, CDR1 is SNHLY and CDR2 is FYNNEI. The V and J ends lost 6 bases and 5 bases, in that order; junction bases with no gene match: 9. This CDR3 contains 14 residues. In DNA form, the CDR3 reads TGTGCCAGCAGGGGGGACAGCGAACTATATGGCTACACCTTC. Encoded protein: CASRGDSELYGYTF.

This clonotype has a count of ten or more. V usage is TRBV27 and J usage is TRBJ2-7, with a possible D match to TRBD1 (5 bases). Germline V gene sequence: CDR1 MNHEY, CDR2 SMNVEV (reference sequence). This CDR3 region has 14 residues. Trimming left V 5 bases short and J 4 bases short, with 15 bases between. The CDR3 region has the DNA TGTGCCAGCAGTCCGGCCTCAGGGAAATACGAGCAGTACGTC. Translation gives CASSPASGKYEQYV.

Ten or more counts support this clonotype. This CDR3 reads CASSFQGSSGYTF. For the CDR3, the DNA is TGTGCCAGCAGTTTTCAGGGGTCCTCCGGCTACACCTTC. The V and J genes are TRBV27 and TRBJ1-2; D is possibly TRBD1 (6 bases). The CDR3 covers 13 residues. Between the trimmed V and J ends, which lost 3 bases and 8 bases, there was a span of 13 bases. In germline, CDR1 is MNHEY, CDR2 SMNVEV (reference sequence).

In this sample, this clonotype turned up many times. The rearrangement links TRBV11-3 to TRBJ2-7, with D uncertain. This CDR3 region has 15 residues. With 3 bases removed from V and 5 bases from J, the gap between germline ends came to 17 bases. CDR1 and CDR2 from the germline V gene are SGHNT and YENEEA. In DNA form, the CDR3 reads TGTGCCAGCAGCTTTGAAACGAGTAGTCGGCACGAGCAGTACTTC. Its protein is CASSFETSSRHEQYF.

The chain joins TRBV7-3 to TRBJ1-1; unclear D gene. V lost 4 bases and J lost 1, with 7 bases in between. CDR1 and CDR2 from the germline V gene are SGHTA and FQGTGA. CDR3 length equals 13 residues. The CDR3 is CASSSAQNTEAFF. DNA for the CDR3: TGTGCCAGCAGCTCCGCCCAGAACACTGAAGCTTTCTTT.

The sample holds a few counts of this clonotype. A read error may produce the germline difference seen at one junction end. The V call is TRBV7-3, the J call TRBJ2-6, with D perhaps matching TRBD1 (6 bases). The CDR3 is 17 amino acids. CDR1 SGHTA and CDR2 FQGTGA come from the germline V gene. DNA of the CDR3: TGCGCCAGCAGCTTAGACGCAGGGGCCGCTGGGACCAACGTCCTGACTTTC. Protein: CASSLDAGAAGTNVLTF.

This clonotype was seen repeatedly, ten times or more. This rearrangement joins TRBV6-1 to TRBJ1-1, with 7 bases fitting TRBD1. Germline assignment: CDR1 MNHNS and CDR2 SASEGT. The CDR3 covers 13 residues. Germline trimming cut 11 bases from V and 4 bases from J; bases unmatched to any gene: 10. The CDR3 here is CAGVTGAVTEAFF. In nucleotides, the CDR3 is TGTGCCGGCGTCACAGGGGCGGTCACTGAAGCTTTCTTT.

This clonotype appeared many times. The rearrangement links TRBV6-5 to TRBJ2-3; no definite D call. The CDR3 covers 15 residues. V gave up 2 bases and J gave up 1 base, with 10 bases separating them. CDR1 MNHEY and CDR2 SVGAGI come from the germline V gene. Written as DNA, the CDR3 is TGTGCCAGCAGTTACGATTCCCCCGGCACAGATACGCAGTATTTT. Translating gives CASSYDSPGTDTQYF.

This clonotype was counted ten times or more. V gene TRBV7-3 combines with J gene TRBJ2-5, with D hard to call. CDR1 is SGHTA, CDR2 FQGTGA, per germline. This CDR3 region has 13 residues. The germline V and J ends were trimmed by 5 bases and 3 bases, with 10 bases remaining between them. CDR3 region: CASSTTGKETQYF. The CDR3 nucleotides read TGTGCCAGCAGCACGACCGGCAAAGAGACCCAGTACTTC.

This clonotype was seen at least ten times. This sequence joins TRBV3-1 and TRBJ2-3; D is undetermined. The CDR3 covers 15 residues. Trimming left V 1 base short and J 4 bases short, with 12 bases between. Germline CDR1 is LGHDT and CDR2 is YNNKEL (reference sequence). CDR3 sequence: CASSQVWPGADTQYF. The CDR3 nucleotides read TGTGCCAGCAGCCAAGTATGGCCGGGTGCAGATACGCAGTATTTT.

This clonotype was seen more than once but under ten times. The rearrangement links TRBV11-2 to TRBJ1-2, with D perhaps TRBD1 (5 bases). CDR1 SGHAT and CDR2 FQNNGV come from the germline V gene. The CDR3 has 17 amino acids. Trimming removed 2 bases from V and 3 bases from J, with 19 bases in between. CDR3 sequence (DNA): TGTGCCAGCAGCTTAATTAAGAAGAAGGGACGTGACTATGGCTACACCTTC. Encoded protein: CASSLIKKKGRDYGYTF.